The 5 T cell receptor beta chains below were found in one sample sequenced in a study of control samples from healthy donors and cancer patients. Measured with immunoSEQ multiplex PCR; TCRdb has only the in-frame clones, and not every one. The repertoire consists of approximately 46,000 clones, with around 87% occurring once and the leading ten covering roughly 10%. Sequencing was performed on PBMCs. These receptors originate from a woman in her fifties or sixties with lung cancer.

This clone showed up just once. This sequence joins TRBV25-1 and TRBJ2-3; a possible D gene is TRBD2 (6 bases). Between the trimmed V and J ends, which lost 6 bases and 0 bases, there was a span of 7 bases. This CDR3 has 13 amino acids. The V gene's germline CDR1 is MGHDK and CDR2 SYGVNS. The CDR3 bases are TGTGCCAGCAGGGGGACTAGCACAGATACGCAGTATTTT. Translated, it gives CASRGTSTDTQYF.

The chain employs TRBV5-4 and TRBJ1-1, with D hard to call. Trimming shortened V by 4 bases and J by 0 bases, and 7 bases separated the two germline ends. Germline V lookup: CDR1 SGHNT, CDR2 YYREEE (reference sequence). The CDR3 sequence is 13 residues long. The CDR3 reads CASSRRVNTEAFF. CDR3 DNA sequence: TGTGCCAGCAGCAGGCGGGTGAACACTGAAGCTTTCTTT.

The genes are TRBV5-1 and TRBJ2-1, with D perhaps matching TRBD2 (5 bases). This CDR3 spans 14 amino acids. CDR1 SGHRS and CDR2 YFSETQ come from the germline V gene. Trimming pared 0 bases from V and 6 bases from J, leaving 10 bases between. The CDR3 here is CASSLDLAGNEQFF. CDR3 sequence (DNA): TGCGCCAGCAGCTTGGATCTAGCAGGCAATGAGCAGTTCTTC.

The chain carries TRBV2 and TRBJ1-4, with D unclear. V shed 5 bases and J shed 4 bases, with 11 bases lying between them. This CDR3 contains 14 residues. The germline V gene encodes CDR1 SNHLY and CDR2 FYNNEI. The chain's CDR3 is CASSPKTFNEKLFF. DNA for the CDR3: TGTGCCAGCAGTCCCAAGACCTTTAATGAAAAACTGTTTTTT.

This clone has more than one count but fewer than ten. CDR3 coding DNA: TGTGCCAGCTCACCGGACAGAGATCAGCCCCAGCATTTT. This gives the protein CASSPDRDQPQHF. The J gene is TRBJ1-5, the V gene TRBV18, with a weak D call TRBD1 (6 bases). The CDR3 spans 13 residues. Deletions cut 3 bases from V and 5 bases from J, with 8 bases between. Germline CDR1 and CDR2: KGHSH and LQKENI. Full variable domain (remainder filled in from reference TRBV18 and TRBJ1-5): NAGVMQNPRHLVRRRGQEARLRCSPMKGHSHVYWYRQLPEEGLKFMVYLQKENIIDESGMPKERFSAEFPKEGPSILRIQQVVRGDSAAYFCASSPDRDQPQHFGDGTRLSIL.